Given below is one TCR beta chain in context. The data derive from a study of T cells expressing NK-cell markers. This CDR3 is built from 15 residues. Per germline, CDR1 SGHNT and CDR2 YYREEE (reference sequence). With the 5' RACE reads reprocessed, TCRdb shows one record per CDR3 protein and no DNA. With about 150,000 distinct CDR3 sequences in the sample, the ten largest clones hold roughly 35%. The TCR comes from a woman between 45 and 65 years old in good health. This rearrangement joins TRBV5-4 to TRBJ2-2; as DNA is missing, the TRBD1 call by TCRdb cannot be tested. Sequenced material: blood T cells: a sorted CD56 or NKG2C T cell subset, CD4+ or CD8+ T cells, or bulk PBMC T cells (not recorded which). The CDR3 spells CASSLVGRGTGELFF. The full variable domain, rest sourced from reference TRBV5-4 and TRBJ2-2, is ETGVTQSPTHLIKTRGQQVTLRCSSQSGHNTVSWYQQALGQGPQFIFQYYREEENGRGNFPPRFSGLQFPNYSSELNVNALELDDSALYLCASSLVGRGTGELFFGEGSRLTVL.